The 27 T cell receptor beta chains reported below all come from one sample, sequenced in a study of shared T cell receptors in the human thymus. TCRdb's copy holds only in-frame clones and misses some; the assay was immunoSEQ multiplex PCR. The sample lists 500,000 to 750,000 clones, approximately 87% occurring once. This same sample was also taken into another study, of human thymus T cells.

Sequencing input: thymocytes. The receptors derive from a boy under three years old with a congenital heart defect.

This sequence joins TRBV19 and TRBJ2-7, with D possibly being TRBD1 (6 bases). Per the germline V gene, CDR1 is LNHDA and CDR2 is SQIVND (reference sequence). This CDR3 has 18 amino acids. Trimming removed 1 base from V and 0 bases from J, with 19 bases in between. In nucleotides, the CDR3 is TGTGCCAGTAGTATAGGGGTCGGACAGCAACAGAGCTCCTACGAGCAGTACTTC. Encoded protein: CASSIGVGQQQSSYEQYF.

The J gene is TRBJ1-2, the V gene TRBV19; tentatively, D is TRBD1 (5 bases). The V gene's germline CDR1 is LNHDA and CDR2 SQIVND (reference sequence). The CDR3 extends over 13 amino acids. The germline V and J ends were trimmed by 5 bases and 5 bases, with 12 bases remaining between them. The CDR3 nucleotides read TGTGCCAGTAGTTCCCCAGGGAAATATGGCTACACCTTC. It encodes CASSSPGKYGYTF.

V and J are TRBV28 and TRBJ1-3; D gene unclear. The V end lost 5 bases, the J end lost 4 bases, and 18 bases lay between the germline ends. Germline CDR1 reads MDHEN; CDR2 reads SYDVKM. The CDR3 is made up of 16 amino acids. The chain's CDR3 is CASSPTVRGPGNTIYF. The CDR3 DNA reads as TGTGCCAGCAGTCCGACCGTCCGCGGGCCCGGAAACACCATATATTTT.

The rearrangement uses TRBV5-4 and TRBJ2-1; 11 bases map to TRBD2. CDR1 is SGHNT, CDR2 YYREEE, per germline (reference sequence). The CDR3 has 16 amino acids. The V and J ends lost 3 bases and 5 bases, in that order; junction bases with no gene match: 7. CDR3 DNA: TGTGCCAGCAGCTCCGTAGCGGGAGGGCCCCACAATGAGCAGTTCTTC. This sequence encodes CASSSVAGGPHNEQFF.

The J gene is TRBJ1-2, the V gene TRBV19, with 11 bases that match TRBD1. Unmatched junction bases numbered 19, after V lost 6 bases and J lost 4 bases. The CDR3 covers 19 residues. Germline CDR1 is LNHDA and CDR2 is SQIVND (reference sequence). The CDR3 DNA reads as TGTGCCAGTAGAATCAGGACAGGGGGCGAGCAAACTATTACCTATGGCTACACCTTC. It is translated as CASRIRTGGEQTITYGYTF.

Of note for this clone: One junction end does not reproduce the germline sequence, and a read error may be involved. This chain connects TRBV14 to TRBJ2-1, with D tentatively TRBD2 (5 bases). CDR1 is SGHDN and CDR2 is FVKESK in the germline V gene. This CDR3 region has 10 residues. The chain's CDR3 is CASSQPWELF. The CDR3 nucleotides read TGTGCCAGCAGCCAACCATGGGAGCTCTTC.

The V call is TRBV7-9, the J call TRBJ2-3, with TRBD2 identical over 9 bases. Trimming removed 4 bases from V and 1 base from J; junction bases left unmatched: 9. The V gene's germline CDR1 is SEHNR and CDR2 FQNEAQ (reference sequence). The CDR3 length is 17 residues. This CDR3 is CASSSPDQREGTDTQYF. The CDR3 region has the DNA TGTGCCAGCAGCTCCCCCGACCAGCGGGAGGGCACAGATACGCAGTATTTT.

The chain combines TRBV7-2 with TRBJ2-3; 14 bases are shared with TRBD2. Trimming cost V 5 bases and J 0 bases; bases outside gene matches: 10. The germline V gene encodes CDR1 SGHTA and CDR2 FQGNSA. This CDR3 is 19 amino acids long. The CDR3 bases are TGTGCCAGCAGCCATACCGGGACTAGCGGGAGCGCTAGCACAGATACGCAGTATTTT. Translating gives CASSHTGTSGSASTDTQYF. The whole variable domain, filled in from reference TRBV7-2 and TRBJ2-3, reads GAGVSQSPSNKVTEKGKDVELRCDPISGHTALYWYRQSLGQGLEFLIYFQGNSAPDKSGLPSDRFSAERTGGSVSTLTIQRTQQEDSAVYLCASSHTGTSGSASTDTQYFGPGTRLTVL.

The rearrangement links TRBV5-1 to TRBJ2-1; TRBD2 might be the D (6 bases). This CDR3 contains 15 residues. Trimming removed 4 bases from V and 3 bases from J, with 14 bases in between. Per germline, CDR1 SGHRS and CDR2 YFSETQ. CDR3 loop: CASSGGPQSYNEQFF. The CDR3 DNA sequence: TGCGCCAGCAGCGGAGGGCCTCAAAGCTACAATGAGCAGTTCTTC.

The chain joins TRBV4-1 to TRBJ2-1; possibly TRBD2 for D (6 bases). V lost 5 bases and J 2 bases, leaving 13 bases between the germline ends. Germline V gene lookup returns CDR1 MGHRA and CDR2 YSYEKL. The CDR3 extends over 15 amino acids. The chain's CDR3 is CASSVIAETYNEQFF. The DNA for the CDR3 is TGCGCCAGCAGCGTTATAGCGGAGACCTACAATGAGCAGTTCTTC.

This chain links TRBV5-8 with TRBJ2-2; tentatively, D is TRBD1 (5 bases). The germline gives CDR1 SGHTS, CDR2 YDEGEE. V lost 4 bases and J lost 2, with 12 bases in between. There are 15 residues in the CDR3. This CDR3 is CASSPEDTNTGELFF. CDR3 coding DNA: TGTGCCAGCAGCCCAGAGGACACTAACACCGGGGAGCTGTTTTTT.

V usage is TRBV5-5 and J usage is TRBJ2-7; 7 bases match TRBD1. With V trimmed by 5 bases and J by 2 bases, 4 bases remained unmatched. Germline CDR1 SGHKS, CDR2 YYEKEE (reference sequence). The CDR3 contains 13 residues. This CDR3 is CASRSDRPYEQYF. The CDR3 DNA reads TGTGCCAGCAGATCGGACAGGCCCTACGAGCAGTACTTC. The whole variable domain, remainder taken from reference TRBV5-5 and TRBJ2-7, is DAGVTQSPTHLIKTRGQQVTLRCSPISGHKSVSWYQQVLGQGPQFIFQYYEKEERGRGNFPDRFSARQFPNYSSELNVNALLLGDSALYLCASRSDRPYEQYFGPGTRLTVT.

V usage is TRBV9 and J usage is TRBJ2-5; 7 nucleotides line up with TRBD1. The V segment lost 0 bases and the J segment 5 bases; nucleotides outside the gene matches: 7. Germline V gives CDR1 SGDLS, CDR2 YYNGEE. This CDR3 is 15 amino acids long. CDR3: CASSVEGGRGETQYF. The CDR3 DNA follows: TGTGCCAGCAGCGTAGAAGGTGGCAGGGGGGAGACCCAGTACTTC. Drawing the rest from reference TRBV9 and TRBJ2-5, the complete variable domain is DSGVTQTPKHLITATGQRVTLRCSPRSGDLSVYWYQQSLDQGLQFLIQYYNGEERAKGNILERFSAQQFPDLHSELNLSSLELGDSALYFCASSVEGGRGETQYFGPGTRLLVL.

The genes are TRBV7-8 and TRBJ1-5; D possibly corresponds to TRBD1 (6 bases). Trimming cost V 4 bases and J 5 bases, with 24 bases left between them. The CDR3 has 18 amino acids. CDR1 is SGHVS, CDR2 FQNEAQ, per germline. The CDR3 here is CASSWGPGPVGFDQPQHF. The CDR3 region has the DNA TGTGCCAGCAGCTGGGGGCCAGGTCCGGTGGGTTTTGATCAGCCCCAGCATTTT.

The CDR3 DNA sequence: TGTGCCAGCAGCCAAGATGGCAGGGGAGAACCAGATACGCAGTATTTT. Its protein is CASSQDGRGEPDTQYF. The chain recombines TRBV14 with TRBJ2-3; possibly TRBD1 for D (6 bases). Germline-derived CDR1 and CDR2 are SGHDN and FVKESK. The CDR3 is 16 residues long. V lost 0 bases to trimming and J lost 4 bases, with 14 bases between them. The complete variable domain, with remaining parts taken from reference TRBV14 and TRBJ2-3, reads EAGVTQFPSHSVIEKGQTVTLRCDPISGHDNLYWYRRVMGKEIKFLLHFVKESKQDESGMPNNRFLAERTGGTYSTLKVQPAELEDSGVYFCASSQDGRGEPDTQYFGPGTRLTVL.

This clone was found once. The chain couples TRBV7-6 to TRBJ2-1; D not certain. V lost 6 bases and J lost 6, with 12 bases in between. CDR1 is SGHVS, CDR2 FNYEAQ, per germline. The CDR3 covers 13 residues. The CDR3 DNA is TGTGCCAGCAGGTCGAGGTATGGCAATGAGCAGTTCTTC. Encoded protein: CASRSRYGNEQFF.

CDR3 nucleotides: TGTGCCAGCAGCCTTTTGGGCGCTCGGACAGATACGCAGTATTTT. It codes for CASSLLGARTDTQYF. V is TRBV7-6 and J is TRBJ2-3, with D unclear. From germline, CDR1 is SGHVS and CDR2 FNYEAQ. This CDR3 region has 15 residues. The ends were cut back, 5 bases at V and 3 bases at J, with 15 bases in the middle.

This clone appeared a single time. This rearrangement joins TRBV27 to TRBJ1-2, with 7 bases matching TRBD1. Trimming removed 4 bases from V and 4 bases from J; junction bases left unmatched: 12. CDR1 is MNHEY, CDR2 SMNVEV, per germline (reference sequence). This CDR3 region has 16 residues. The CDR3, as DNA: TGTGCCAGCAGTTCCTACATTAACAGGGGAAGCTATGGCTACACCTTC. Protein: CASSSYINRGSYGYTF.

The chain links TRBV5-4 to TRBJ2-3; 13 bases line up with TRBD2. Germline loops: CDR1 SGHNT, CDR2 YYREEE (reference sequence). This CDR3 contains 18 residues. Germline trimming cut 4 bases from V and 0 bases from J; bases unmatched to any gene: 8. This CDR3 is CASSGGLAGFTSTDTQYF. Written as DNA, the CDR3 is TGTGCCAGCAGCGGGGGACTAGCGGGATTCACTAGCACAGATACGCAGTATTTT.

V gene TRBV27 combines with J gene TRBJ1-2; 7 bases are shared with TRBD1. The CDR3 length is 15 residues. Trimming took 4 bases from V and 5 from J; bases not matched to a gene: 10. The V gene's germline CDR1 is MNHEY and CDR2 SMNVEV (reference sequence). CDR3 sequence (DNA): TGTGCCAGCAGTTATTCGGTCAGGGGGAGGTATGGCTACACCTTC. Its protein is CASSYSVRGRYGYTF.

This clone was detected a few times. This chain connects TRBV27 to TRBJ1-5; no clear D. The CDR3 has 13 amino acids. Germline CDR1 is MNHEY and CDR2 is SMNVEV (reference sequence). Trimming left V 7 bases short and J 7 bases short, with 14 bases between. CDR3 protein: CASKLRVGQPQHF. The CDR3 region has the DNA TGTGCCAGCAAATTGAGGGTTGGACAGCCCCAGCATTTT.

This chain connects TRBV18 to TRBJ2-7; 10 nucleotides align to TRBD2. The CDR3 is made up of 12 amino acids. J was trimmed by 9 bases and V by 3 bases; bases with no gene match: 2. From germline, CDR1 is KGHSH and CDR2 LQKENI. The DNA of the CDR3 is TGTGCCAGCTCACCGCCTAGCGGGAGGCAGTACTTC. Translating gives CASSPPSGRQYF. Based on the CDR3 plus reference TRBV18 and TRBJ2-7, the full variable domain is NAGVMQNPRHLVRRRGQEARLRCSPMKGHSHVYWYRQLPEEGLKFMVYLQKENIIDESGMPKERFSAEFPKEGPSILRIQQVVRGDSAAYFCASSPPSGRQYFGPGTRLTVT.

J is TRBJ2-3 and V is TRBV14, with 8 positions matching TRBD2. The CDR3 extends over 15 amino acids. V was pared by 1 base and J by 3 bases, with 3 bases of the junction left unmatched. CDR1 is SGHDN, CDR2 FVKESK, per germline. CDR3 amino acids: CASSQGVAGTDTQYF. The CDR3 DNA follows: TGTGCCAGCAGCCAAGGAGTAGCGGGGACAGATACGCAGTATTTT.

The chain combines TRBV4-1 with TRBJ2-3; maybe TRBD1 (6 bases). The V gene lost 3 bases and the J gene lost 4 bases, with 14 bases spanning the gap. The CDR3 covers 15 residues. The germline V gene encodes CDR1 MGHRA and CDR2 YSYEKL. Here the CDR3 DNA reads TGCGCCAGCAGCCAGAGAGGGGGAGCTCCAGATACGCAGTATTTT. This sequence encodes CASSQRGGAPDTQYF.

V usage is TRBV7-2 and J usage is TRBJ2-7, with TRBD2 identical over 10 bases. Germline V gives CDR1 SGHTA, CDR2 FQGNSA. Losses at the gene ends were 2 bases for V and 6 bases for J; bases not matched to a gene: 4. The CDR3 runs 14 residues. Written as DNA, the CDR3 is TGTGCCAGCAGCTTAAGAAGCGGGAGGGGCGAGCAGTACTTC. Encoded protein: CASSLRSGRGEQYF.

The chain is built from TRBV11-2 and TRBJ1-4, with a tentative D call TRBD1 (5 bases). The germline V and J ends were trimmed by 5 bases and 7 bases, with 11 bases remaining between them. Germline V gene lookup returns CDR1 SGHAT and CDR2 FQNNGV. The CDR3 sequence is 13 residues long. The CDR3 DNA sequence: TGTGCCAGCAGCCAGGGCGAAGGTGAAAAACTGTTTTTT. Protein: CASSQGEGEKLFF.

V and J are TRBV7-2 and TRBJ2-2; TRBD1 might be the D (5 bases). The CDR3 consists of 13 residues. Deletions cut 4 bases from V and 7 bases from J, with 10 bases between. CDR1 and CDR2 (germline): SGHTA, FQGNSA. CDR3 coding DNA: TGTGCCAGCAGCTCCAGGGATGGCGGGGAGCTGTTTTTT. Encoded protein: CASSSRDGGELFF.